This TCR beta chain was documented in a study of siplizumab effects on memory and regulatory T cells. Study-wide results and caveats: Fewer alloreactive sequences mapped to unstimulated CD4+ memory cells under siplizumab. Memory T cells appeared less diverse than naive cells, which seemed to contribute substantially to alloresponse.

About this clone: The antigen remains undetermined.

Data came from immunoSEQ multiplex PCR; TCRdb stores just in-frame clones and leaves some out. The data contain fewer than 120,000 clones, roughly 89% of them seen just once; the ten biggest clones take up 1% to 1.5%. Trimming cost V 5 bases and J 9 bases; bases outside gene matches: 3. The V gene's germline CDR1 is SGHVS and CDR2 FQNEAQ. CDR3 length: 14 residues. This sequence was found in a human donor in good health. This chain links TRBV7-8 with TRBJ2-1, with 14 positions matching TRBD2. Sequencing used CD4+ T cells sorted from blood. The CDR3 protein is CASSRTSGGTEQFF. The CDR3 nucleotides are TGTGCCAGCAGCCGGACTAGCGGGGGGACTGAGCAGTTCTTC.